Reported below is one T cell receptor (beta chain). Antigen specificity is unknown. The data originate from a study of OX40 agonist ivuxolimab in advanced cancers. TCRdb's copy holds only in-frame clones and misses some; the assay was immunoSEQ multiplex PCR. The data hold 40,000 to 45,000 clones, with around 83% observed a single time. The study, taken as a whole, reports: In a subset of nonresponders, normalized T-cell clonal expansion was also low. Relative to CD4+, CD8+ T cells held more expanded clones on average.

This sequence was found in an adult with an advanced solid tumor such as melanoma, head and neck, liver or kidney cancer. Sequenced here: CD4+ or CD8+ T cells sorted from blood, sampled in a trial of the OX40 agonist ivuxolimab.

Written as DNA, the CDR3 is TGTGCCAGCAGCCAAGTCATGATAACTTATTCTTCCACTGAAGCTTTCTTT. This gives the protein CASSQVMITYSSTEAFF. This sequence joins TRBV4-2 and TRBJ1-1, with no clear D. The germline V and J ends were trimmed by 1 base and 4 bases, with 19 bases remaining between them. CDR1 is LGHNA and CDR2 is YNFKEQ in the germline V gene. CDR3 length: 17 residues.